One and the same sample provided the 24 T cell receptor beta chains below, sequenced in a study of cytomegalovirus exposure and HLA in healthy donors. PCR amplification relied on 60 Vbeta primers (plus 13 Jbeta primers). Clones were read by immunoSEQ multiplex PCR, and TCRdb kept only the in-frame ones, dropping some. The sample lists about 170,000 clones, 65% to 85% occurring once. Sequencing was carried out using PBMCs. All receptors derive from a woman between 18 and 30 years old in good health and CMV-seronegative.

The V gene is TRBV7-6, the J gene TRBJ1-5; D remains unclear. This CDR3 has 13 residues. Germline CDR1 SGHVS, CDR2 FNYEAQ. V lost 1 base and J lost 5, with 6 bases in between. The CDR3 nucleotides read TGTGCCAGCAGCTTAGTCGTCGATCAGCCCCAGCATTTT. Translation: CASSLVVDQPQHF.

The chain employs TRBV28 and TRBJ2-1; 11 nucleotides line up with TRBD2. Per germline, CDR1 MDHEN and CDR2 SYDVKM. J lost 3 bases, V lost 8 bases, and 12 bases had no gene match. The CDR3 runs to 17 residues. The CDR3 is CASFPVMGLADYNEQFF. CDR3 DNA: TGTGCCAGCTTTCCCGTGATGGGACTAGCGGACTACAATGAGCAGTTCTTC.

This chain links TRBV9 with TRBJ2-1; D might be TRBD2 (6 bases). Trimming left V 4 bases short and J 4 bases short, with 18 bases between. Germline lookup yields CDR1 SGDLS and CDR2 YYNGEE. This CDR3 has 16 amino acids. CDR3 bases: TGTGCCAGCAGCCCTTCGGGCGGGGCCCCTTACAATGAGCAGTTCTTC. It specifies CASSPSGGAPYNEQFF.

This clone occurred once. The chain carries TRBV10-3 and TRBJ2-7; the match to TRBD1 covers 7 bases. The V gene end was trimmed by 3 bases and the J gene end by 5 bases; junction bases not matched to a gene: 4. CDR1 is ENHRY and CDR2 is SYGVKD in the germline V gene. The CDR3 consists of 13 residues. CDR3 in DNA: TGTGCCATCAGTGAAGACAGGGTCGACGAGCAGTACTTC. This translates into CAISEDRVDEQYF.

This chain uses TRBV6-1 with TRBJ2-1; 10 nucleotides align to TRBD2. The CDR3 extends over 15 amino acids. The germline V gene encodes CDR1 MNHNS and CDR2 SASEGT. J gave up 7 bases and V 1 base, and 4 bases lay outside the gene matches. CDR3 nucleotide sequence: TGTGCCAGCAGTGAAGAAGCGGGAGGGCCAAATGAGCAGTTCTTC. This encodes CASSEEAGGPNEQFF.

V and J are TRBV5-1 and TRBJ2-7; 7 nucleotides agree with TRBD2. The end of the DNA is better explained by TRBJ2-1, so the J call may be wrong. Germline CDR1 SGHRS, CDR2 YFSETQ. The CDR3 covers 17 residues. CDR3: CASSLHPGSGNAYEQFF. CDR3 DNA sequence: TGCGCCAGCAGCTTGCACCCAGGAAGCGGGAATGCCTACGAGCAGTTCTTC.

The gene calls are TRBV6-5 and TRBJ2-5; 7 bases agree with TRBD1. With the DNA end fitting TRBJ2-7 better, the J assignment may be wrong. The CDR3 is 15 amino acids. Germline CDR1 reads MNHEY; CDR2 reads SVGAGI. The CDR3 loop reads CASSYSWDRIYEQYF. The CDR3 region has the DNA TGTGCCAGCAGTTACTCGTGGGACAGAATCTACGAGCAGTACTTC.

CDR3 nucleotide sequence: TGTGCCAGCAGTGTACTAGTGGGGTCCTACGAGCAGTACTTC. It specifies CASSVLVGSYEQYF. V gene TRBV2 combines with J gene TRBJ2-7, with TRBD2 as a possible D gene (5 bases). CDR1 is SNHLY and CDR2 is FYNNEI in the germline V gene. The CDR3 is made up of 14 amino acids. Deletions cut 4 bases from V and 1 base from J, with 11 bases between.

This sequence joins TRBV13 and TRBJ2-5; 8 positions match TRBD2. Germline-derived CDR1 and CDR2 are PRHDT and FYEKMQ (reference sequence). CDR3 length equals 15 residues. Losses at the gene ends were 6 bases for V and 2 bases for J; bases not matched to a gene: 8. CDR3 DNA: TGTGCCAGCAGTTATACTAGCGGAGCACAAGAGACCCAGTACTTC. Its translation: CASSYTSGAQETQYF.

The chain has TRBV5-1 and TRBJ2-1; 11 nucleotides agree with TRBD1. Trimming took 3 bases from V and 0 from J; bases not matched to a gene: 2. Germline assignment: CDR1 SGHRS and CDR2 YFSETQ. The CDR3 is 16 residues long. The CDR3 sequence is CASSWGQGGSYNEQFF. The CDR3 bases are TGCGCCAGCAGCTGGGGACAGGGGGGCTCCTACAATGAGCAGTTCTTC.

CDR3 DNA: TGCGCCAGCAGTCACATTGACGACAGGGACCTGAAGACCCAGTACTTC. As protein: CASSHIDDRDLKTQYF. This chain links TRBV23-1 with TRBJ2-5; 7 bases align to TRBD1. TRBV23-1 is assigned to the ORF class and has an uncertain function. The CDR3 length is 16 residues. The V and J ends lost 3 bases and 6 bases, in that order; junction bases with no gene match: 13.

The chain carries TRBV7-8 and TRBJ2-5, with 8 bases that match TRBD2. Germline trimming cut 5 bases from V and 0 bases from J; bases unmatched to any gene: 8. This CDR3 is built from 16 residues. Germline values: CDR1 SGHVS, CDR2 FQNEAQ. The CDR3, as DNA: TGTGCCAGCAGCCTACCTAAACTAGCGGACCAAGAGACCCAGTACTTC. Translated, it gives CASSLPKLADQETQYF.

V and J are TRBV25-1 and TRBJ1-1; 8 bases map to TRBD1. The germline V gene has CDR1 MGHDK and CDR2 SYGVNS. The CDR3 is 15 amino acids. J was trimmed by 0 bases and V by 3 bases; bases with no gene match: 3. The CDR3 reads CASSDRGLMNTEAFF. CDR3 nucleotide sequence: TGTGCCAGCAGTGACAGGGGGCTCATGAACACTGAAGCTTTCTTT.

This clone turned up a few times. The gene calls are TRBV15 and TRBJ1-5; D remains ambiguous. V was cut by 2 bases and J by 7 bases, with 12 bases left in between. Germline V gene data show CDR1 as LNHNV and CDR2 as YYDKDF (reference sequence). The CDR3 has 14 amino acids. The CDR3 DNA sequence: TGTGCCACCAGCAGATCCTCGGTAAACCAGCCCCAGCATTTT. Translating gives CATSRSSVNQPQHF.

The J gene is TRBJ2-7, the V gene TRBV7-8, with D possibly TRBD2 on 5 matching bases. Germline CDR1 SGHVS, CDR2 FQNEAQ. The CDR3 has 12 residues. Trimming shortened V by 3 bases and J by 3 bases, and 6 bases separated the two germline ends. Here the CDR3 reads CASSLGSYEQYF. For the CDR3, the DNA is TGTGCCAGCAGCTTGGGGAGCTACGAGCAGTACTTC.

The chain carries TRBV6-1 and TRBJ2-3, with D possibly matching TRBD2 (5 bases). The CDR3 runs to 15 residues. V shed 7 bases and J shed 0 bases, with 14 bases lying between them. CDR1 and CDR2 (germline): MNHNS, SASEGT. Here the CDR3 DNA reads TGTGCCAGCACCTTAGTAGCGTCTAGCACAGATACGCAGTATTTT. Translated: CASTLVASSTDTQYF.

The V and J genes are TRBV27 and TRBJ1-1; 9 nucleotides align to TRBD1. V was clipped by 5 bases and J by 9 bases; unmatched bases: 10. CDR3 length equals 14 residues. Germline V lookup: CDR1 MNHEY, CDR2 SMNVEV (reference sequence). The CDR3 reads CASSPLGQGIKAFF. In nucleotides, the CDR3 is TGTGCCAGCAGTCCCCTGGGACAGGGAATTAAAGCTTTCTTT.

This chain joins TRBV6-5 and TRBJ1-2; D not resolved. V was cut by 0 bases and J by 2 bases, with 10 bases left in between. The CDR3 totals 15 residues. In germline, CDR1 is MNHEY, CDR2 SVGAGI. The CDR3 DNA is TGTGCCAGCAGTTACTCGCTTACTGAGAACTATGGCTACACCTTC. This gives the protein CASSYSLTENYGYTF.

The gene calls are TRBV5-1 and TRBJ2-3; a weak D match, TRBD1 (5 bases). V shed 4 bases and J shed 3 bases, with 9 bases lying between them. In germline, CDR1 is SGHRS, CDR2 YFSETQ. The CDR3 is made up of 13 amino acids. CDR3 nucleotide sequence: TGCGCCAGCAGCCACCCAGGGACAGATACGCAGTATTTT. Its translation: CASSHPGTDTQYF.

The rearrangement uses TRBV2 and TRBJ2-7, with D perhaps matching TRBD2 (6 bases). Deletions cut 1 base from V and 2 bases from J, with 12 bases between. Germline lookup yields CDR1 SNHLY and CDR2 FYNNEI. The CDR3 totals 15 residues. CDR3 sequence: CASSEGWRGTYEQYF. The CDR3 DNA reads TGTGCCAGCAGTGAAGGGTGGCGGGGTACCTACGAGCAGTACTTC.

This chain uses TRBV10-2 with TRBJ2-7, with D uncertain. V was clipped by 5 bases and J by 1 base, with 9 bases between them. CDR1 and CDR2 (germline): WSHSY, SAAADI. This CDR3 comprises 13 residues. CDR3 nucleotide sequence: TGCGCCAGCAGTCCCGACGGGTCCTACGAGCAGTACTTC. Its translation: CASSPDGSYEQYF.

This chain uses TRBV6-5 with TRBJ2-7; 9 bases map to TRBD1. Germline V CDR1 and CDR2: MNHEY, SVGAGI. The CDR3 covers 13 residues. V was pared by 9 bases and J by 3 bases, with 6 bases of the junction left unmatched. Written as DNA, the CDR3 is TGTGCCAGTTCCCGGGACAGGGTCTACGAGCAGTACTTC. The encoded protein is CASSRDRVYEQYF.

V gene TRBV20-1 combines with J gene TRBJ1-2; no definite D call. CDR1 and CDR2 (germline): DFQATT, SNEGSKA (reference sequence). V lost 3 bases and J 3 bases, leaving 5 bases between the germline ends. This CDR3 has 11 residues. In nucleotides, the CDR3 is TGCAGTGCTAGCTCAGACTATGGCTACACCTTC. This sequence encodes CSASSDYGYTF.

The chain combines TRBV4-1 with TRBJ2-2; TRBD2 agrees at 10 bases. Germline CDR1 reads MGHRA; CDR2 reads YSYEKL. V dropped 3 bases and J dropped 4; count of bases not matched to a gene: 8. This CDR3 comprises 17 residues. The CDR3 DNA follows: TGCGCCAGCAGCCAGAGGACGGAGCGGGGGGGCACCGGGGAGCTGTTTTTT. It specifies CASSQRTERGGTGELFF.